This TCR beta chain was identified during a study of T cell clones after liver transplantation. The wider study: Apart from three HCV-positive recipients, transplants were for non-autoimmune, non-viral reasons. The study, taken as a whole, reports: Post-transplant time points were not standardized, so conclusions are preliminary.

Only in-frame clones appear in the TCRdb table, and some are missing; sequencing was by immunoSEQ multiplex PCR. The table lists 55,000 to 70,000 clones, nearly 95% of them singletons, with 0.75% to 1% in the top ten. Concerning this clone itself: Its antigen is as yet unknown.

Unmatched junction bases numbered 9, after V lost 5 bases and J lost 5 bases. CDR3 length: 13 residues. Germline V lookup: CDR1 SQVTM, CDR2 ANQGSEA. The chain employs TRBV29-1 and TRBJ2-7, with TRBD2 identical over 7 bases. This TCR derives from a human patient who received a liver transplant. A share of the T cells may be of graft donor origin. The source material was CD4+ T cells from blood, sampled approximately 27 months after liver transplant. The CDR3 loop is CSVLSGLGNEQYF. The CDR3, as DNA: TGCAGCGTTCTTAGCGGGCTGGGAAACGAGCAGTACTTC.